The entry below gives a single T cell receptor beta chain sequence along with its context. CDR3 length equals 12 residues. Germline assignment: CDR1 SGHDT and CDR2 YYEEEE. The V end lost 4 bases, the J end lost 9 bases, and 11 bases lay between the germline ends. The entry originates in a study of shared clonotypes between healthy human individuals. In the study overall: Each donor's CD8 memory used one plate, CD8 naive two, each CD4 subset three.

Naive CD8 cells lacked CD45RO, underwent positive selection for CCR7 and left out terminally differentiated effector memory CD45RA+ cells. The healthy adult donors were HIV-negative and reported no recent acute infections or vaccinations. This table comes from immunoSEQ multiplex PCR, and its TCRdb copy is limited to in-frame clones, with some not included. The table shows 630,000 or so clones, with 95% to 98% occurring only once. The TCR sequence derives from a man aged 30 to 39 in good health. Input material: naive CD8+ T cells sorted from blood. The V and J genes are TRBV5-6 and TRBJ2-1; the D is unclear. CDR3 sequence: CASSLTVGEQFF. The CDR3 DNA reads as TGTGCCAGCAGCCTAACAGTGGGTGAGCAGTTCTTC.